This T cell receptor (beta chain) was captured in a study of cytotoxic CD8 clonotypes in ibrutinib-treated CLL. Study background: Patients: roughly ten relapsed/refractory, approximately 15 treatment-naive, 17 IGHV unmutated.

Only in-frame clones appear in the TCRdb table, and some are missing; sequencing was by immunoSEQ multiplex PCR. The sample contains 20,000 to 25,000 clones, around 74% of which appear only once. Study outcomes and limitations: A rise in clonality was seen at ibrutinib response, and a fall back toward baseline was seen at progression. Once treatment began, public clonotypes, which were uncommon, contracted or stayed stable.

Germline values: CDR1 SEHNR, CDR2 FQNEAQ (reference sequence). CDR3 length equals 17 residues. The junction had 8 bases not matched to a gene; V was cut back by 2 bases and J by 3 bases. A single count supports this clone. Its cognate antigen is unknown. The chain employs TRBV7-9 and TRBJ2-2; TRBD1 aligns across 8 bases. Sequencing used PBMCs, obtained before ibrutinib treatment. This sequence was found in a human donor with chronic lymphocytic leukemia. The CDR3 DNA follows: TGTGCCAGCAGCTTAAAAGGACAGGGCGGGCACACCGGGGAGCTGTTTTTT. Translating it yields CASSLKGQGGHTGELFF. Supplemented by reference TRBV7-9 and TRBJ2-2, the full variable domain reads DTGVSQNPRHKITKRGQNVTFRCDPISEHNRLYWYRQTLGQGPEFLTYFQNEAQLEKSRLLSDRFSAERPKGSFSTLEIQRTEQGDSAMYLCASSLKGQGGHTGELFFGEGSRLTVL.